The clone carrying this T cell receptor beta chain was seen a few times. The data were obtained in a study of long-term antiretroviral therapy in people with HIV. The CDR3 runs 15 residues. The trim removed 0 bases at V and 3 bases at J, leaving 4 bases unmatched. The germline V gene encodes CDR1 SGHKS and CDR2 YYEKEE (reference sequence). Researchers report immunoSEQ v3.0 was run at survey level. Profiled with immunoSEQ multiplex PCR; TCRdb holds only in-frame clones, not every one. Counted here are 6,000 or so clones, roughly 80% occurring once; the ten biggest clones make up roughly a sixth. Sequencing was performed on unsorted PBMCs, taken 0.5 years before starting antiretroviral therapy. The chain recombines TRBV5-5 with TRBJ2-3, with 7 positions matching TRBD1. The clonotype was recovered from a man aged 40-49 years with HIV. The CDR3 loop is CASSLETGETDTQYF. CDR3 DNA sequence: TGTGCCAGCAGCTTGGAAACAGGGGAGACAGATACGCAGTATTTT.